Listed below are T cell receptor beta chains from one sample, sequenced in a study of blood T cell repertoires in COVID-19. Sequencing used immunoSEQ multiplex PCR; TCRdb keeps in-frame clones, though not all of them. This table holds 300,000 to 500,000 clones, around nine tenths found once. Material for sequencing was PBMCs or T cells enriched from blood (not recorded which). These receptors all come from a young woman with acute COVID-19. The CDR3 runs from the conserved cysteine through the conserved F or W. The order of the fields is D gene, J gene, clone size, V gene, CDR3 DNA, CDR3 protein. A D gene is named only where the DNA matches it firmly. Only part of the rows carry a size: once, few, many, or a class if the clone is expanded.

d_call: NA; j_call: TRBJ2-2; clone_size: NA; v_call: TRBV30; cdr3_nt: TGTGCCTCAAGGGGCCTCTCCGTGGGGGAGCTGTTTTTT; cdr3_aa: CASRGLSVGELFF
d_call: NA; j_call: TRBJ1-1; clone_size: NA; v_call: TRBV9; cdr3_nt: TGTGCCAGCAGCGCTAGCTGGGACTGGGACACTGAAGCTTTCTTT; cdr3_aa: CASSASWDWDTEAFF
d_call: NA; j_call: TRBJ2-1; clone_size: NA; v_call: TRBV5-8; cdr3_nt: TGTGCCAGCAGCTCCCCGGGACTCCTACCCATCGAGCAGTTCTTC; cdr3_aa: CASSSPGLLPIEQFF
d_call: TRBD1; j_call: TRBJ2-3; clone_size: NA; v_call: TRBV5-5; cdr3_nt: TGTGCCAGCAGCCCGGGACAGTTCACAGATACGCAGTATTTT; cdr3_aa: CASSPGQFTDTQYF
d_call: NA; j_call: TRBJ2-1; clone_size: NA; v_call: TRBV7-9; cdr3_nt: TGTGCCAGCAGCTTAGTTACGGGCTACAATGAGCAGTTCTTC; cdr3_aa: CASSLVTGYNEQFF
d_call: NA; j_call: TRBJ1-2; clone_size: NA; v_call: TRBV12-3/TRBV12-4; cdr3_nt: TGTGCCAGCAGTTTTCGGGTTGTCTCTGGCTACACCTTC; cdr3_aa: CASSFRVVSGYTF
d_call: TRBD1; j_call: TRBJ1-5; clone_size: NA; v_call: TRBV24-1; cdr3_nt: TGTGCCACCAGTGATGAGGGGGCGAGCAATCAGCCCCAGCATTTT; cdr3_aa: CATSDEGASNQPQHF
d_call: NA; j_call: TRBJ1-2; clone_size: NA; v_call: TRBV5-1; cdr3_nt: TGCGCCAGCAGCTTTGGGAGCTATGGCTACACCTTC; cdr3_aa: CASSFGSYGYTF
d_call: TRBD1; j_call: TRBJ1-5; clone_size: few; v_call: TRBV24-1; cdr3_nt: TGTGCCACCAGTGATCCAGGACAGGGGGCTTCGCCCCAGCATTTT; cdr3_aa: CATSDPGQGASPQHF
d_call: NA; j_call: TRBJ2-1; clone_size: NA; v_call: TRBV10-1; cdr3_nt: TGCGCCAGCAGTTCTCGCCAGCACAGTGGGTACAATGAGCAGTTCTTC; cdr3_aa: CASSSRQHSGYNEQFF
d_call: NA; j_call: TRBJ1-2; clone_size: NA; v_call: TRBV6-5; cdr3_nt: TGTGCCAGCAGTTACTCGAGCGTCACGGGCTACACCTTC; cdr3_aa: CASSYSSVTGYTF
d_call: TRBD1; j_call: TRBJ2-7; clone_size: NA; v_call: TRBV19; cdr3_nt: TGTGCCAGTACTATAACCGGGACAGGGGGCGAGGTGTACTTC; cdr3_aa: CASTITGTGGEVYF
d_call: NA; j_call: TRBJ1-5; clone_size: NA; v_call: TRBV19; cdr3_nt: TGTGCCAGTAGTACCCTTTGGGGGAGGGGGAGCAATCAGCCCCAGCATTTT; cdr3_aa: CASSTLWGRGSNQPQHF
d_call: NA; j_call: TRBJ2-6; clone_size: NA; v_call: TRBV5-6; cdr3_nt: TGTGCCAGCAGCTTGTTAACACTAGCAGGCGGGGCCAACGTCCTGACTTTC; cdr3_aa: CASSLLTLAGGANVLTF
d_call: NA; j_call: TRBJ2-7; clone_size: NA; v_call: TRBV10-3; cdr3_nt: TGTGCCATCAGAGGTGGGGGGAGCAGCTACGAGCAGTACTTC; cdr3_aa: CAIRGGGSSYEQYF
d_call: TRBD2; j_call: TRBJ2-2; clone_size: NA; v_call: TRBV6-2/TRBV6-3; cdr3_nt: TGTGCCAGCAGTTACCGGGGGGTTCGAACCGGGGAGCTGTTTTTT; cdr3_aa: CASSYRGVRTGELFF
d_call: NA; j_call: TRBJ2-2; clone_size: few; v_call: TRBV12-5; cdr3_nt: TGTGCTAGTGCAAGCCAGGGCTACACCGGGGAGCTGTTTTTT; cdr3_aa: CASASQGYTGELFF
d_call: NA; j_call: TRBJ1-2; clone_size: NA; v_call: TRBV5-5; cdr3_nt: TGTGCCAGCAGCTTGTTACAGGGCGGAAGCTACACCTTC; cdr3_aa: CASSLLQGGSYTF
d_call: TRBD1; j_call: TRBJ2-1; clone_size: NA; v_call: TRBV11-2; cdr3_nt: TGTGCCAGCAGCTTAGGACAGGGTAGGTACAATGAGCAGTTCTTC; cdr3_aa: CASSLGQGRYNEQFF
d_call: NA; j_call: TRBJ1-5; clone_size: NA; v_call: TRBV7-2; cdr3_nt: TGTGCCAGCAGCTTAGAGGTTGGAGGGACTGTCCAGCCCCAGCATTTT; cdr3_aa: CASSLEVGGTVQPQHF
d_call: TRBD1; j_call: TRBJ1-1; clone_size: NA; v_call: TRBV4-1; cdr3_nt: TGCGCCAGCAGTCAGGGGGCCGAGACTGAAGCTTTCTTT; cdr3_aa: CASSQGAETEAFF
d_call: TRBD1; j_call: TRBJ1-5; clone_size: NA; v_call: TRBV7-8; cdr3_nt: TGTGCCAGCAGCTTTGGACAGGGAATGGGTCAGCCCCAGCATTTT; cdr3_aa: CASSFGQGMGQPQHF
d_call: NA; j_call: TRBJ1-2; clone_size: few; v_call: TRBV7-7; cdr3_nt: TGTGCCAGCAGCAAGGCGCCCAGGGCCGTTATCTATGGCTACACCTTC; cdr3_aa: CASSKAPRAVIYGYTF
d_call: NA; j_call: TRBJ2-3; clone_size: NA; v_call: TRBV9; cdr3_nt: TGTGCCAGCAGCAGTGGACAGTACACAGATACGCAGTATTTT; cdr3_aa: CASSSGQYTDTQYF
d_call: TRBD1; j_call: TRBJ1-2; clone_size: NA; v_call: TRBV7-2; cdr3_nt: TGTGCCAGCAGCCCAAGCGGACAGGGCCTGTCCTATGGCTACACCTTC; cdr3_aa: CASSPSGQGLSYGYTF
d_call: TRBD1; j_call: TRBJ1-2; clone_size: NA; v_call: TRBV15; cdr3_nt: TGTGCCACCAGCAGAGATTCCAGGGGGCTCGCTGGCTACACCTTC; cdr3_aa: CATSRDSRGLAGYTF
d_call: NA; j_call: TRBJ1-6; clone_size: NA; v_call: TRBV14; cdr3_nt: TGTGCCAGCAGCCAAGATTTCACTTTTACTCCCCTCCACTTT; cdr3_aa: CASSQDFTFTPLHF
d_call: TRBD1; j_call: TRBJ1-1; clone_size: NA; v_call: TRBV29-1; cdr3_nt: TGCAGCGTTGAAGCCACAGGGGGCACTGAAGCTTTCTTT; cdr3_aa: CSVEATGGTEAFF
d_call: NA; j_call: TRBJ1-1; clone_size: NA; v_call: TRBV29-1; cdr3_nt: TGCAGCGTGCAGGCATGGAACACTGAAGCTTTCTTT; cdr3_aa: CSVQAWNTEAFF
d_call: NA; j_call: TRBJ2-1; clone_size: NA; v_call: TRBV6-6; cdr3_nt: TGTGCCAGCAGTTCCCTCGACATCAATGAGCAGTTCTTC; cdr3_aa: CASSSLDINEQFF
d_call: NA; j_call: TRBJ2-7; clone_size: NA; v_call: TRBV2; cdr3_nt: TGTGCCAGCGTCCAGGGGGGCCCCTACGAGCAGTACTTC; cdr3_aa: CASVQGGPYEQYF
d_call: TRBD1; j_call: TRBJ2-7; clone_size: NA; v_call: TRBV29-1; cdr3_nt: TGCAGCGTGACAGGGAAGTCCTACGAGCAGTACTTC; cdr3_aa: CSVTGKSYEQYF
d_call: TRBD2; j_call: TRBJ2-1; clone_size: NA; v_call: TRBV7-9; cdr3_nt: TGTGCCAGCAGAACTAGCGGGGGGAGCTCCTACAATGAGCAGTTCTTC; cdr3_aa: CASRTSGGSSYNEQFF